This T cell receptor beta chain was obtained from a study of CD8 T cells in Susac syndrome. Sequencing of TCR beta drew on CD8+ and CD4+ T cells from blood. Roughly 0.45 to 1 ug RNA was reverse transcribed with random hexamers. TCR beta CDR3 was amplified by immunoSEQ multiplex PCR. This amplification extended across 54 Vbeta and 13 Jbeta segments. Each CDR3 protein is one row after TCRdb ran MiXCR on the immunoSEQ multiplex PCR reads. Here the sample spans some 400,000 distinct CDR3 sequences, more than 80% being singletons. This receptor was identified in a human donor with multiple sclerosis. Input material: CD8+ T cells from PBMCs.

CDR3 loop: CASTTGVDDAFF. Here the CDR3 DNA reads TGTGCCAGCACAACAGGGGTGGATGACGCTTTCTTT. The chain links TRBV6-5 to TRBJ1-1; 7 bases map to TRBD1. The CDR3 contains 12 residues. After removal of 7 bases from V and 11 bases from J, the junction contained 10 bases not matched to a gene. Germline V CDR1 and CDR2: MNHEY, SVGAGI.